The present T cell receptor (beta chain) was sequenced within a study of T cells after yellow fever vaccination. TCRdb itself ran the 5' RACE reads through MiXCR, one entry per CDR3 protein. The sample comprises fewer than 650,000 distinct CDR3 sequences, 20% to 25% of which are singletons, and about a sixth rests with the top ten. This clonotype was counted only a few times. The receptor was derived from a man between 18 and 35 years old who received the YFV17D yellow fever vaccine. The sequencing used PBMCs, collected approximately 22 days after the first yellow fever vaccination.

The CDR3: CASSLRMDGGSPLHF. CDR3 coding DNA: TGTGCCAGCAGTTTAAGGATGGATGGAGGATCGCCCCTCCACTTT. The chain joins TRBV27 to TRBJ1-6; D call uncertain. The CDR3 is 15 amino acids. CDR1 MNHEY and CDR2 SMNVEV come from the germline V gene (reference sequence). V was shortened by 2 bases and J by 13 bases, with 18 bases between the two germline ends.